This passage covers 25 T cell receptor beta chains from one sample sequenced in a study of cytotoxic CD8 clonotypes in ibrutinib-treated CLL. Method: immunoSEQ multiplex PCR; TCRdb's copy keeps in-frame clones and lacks some. The sample carries approximately 150,000 clones, around three quarters recorded once. Sequenced here: PBMCs, sampled after 12 months of ibrutinib treatment. The receptors originated from a human donor with chronic lymphocytic leukemia.

The V gene is TRBV6-4, the J gene TRBJ1-1, with D perhaps TRBD1 (5 bases). The V end was cut by 10 bases, the J end by 2 bases, with 23 bases between. The CDR3 runs 16 residues. Germline CDR1 and CDR2: MRHNA and SNTAGT. The CDR3 DNA follows: TGTGCCATTAATTGGGGCGGCCCGAAGTCCAACACTGAAGCTTTCTTT. This encodes CAINWGGPKSNTEAFF.

There are a few counts of this clone. The J gene is TRBJ1-2, the V gene TRBV29-1; weak D call: TRBD1 (5 bases). The CDR3 is 11 residues long. The V and J ends lost 7 bases and 10 bases respectively, with 16 bases between them. Germline V gene data show CDR1 as SQVTM and CDR2 as ANQGSEA. CDR3 sequence reads: CSALGTGHYTF. The CDR3 DNA is TGCAGCGCCCTAGGAACAGGACACTACACCTTC. Using reference TRBV29-1 and TRBJ1-2 for the parts outside the CDR3, the full variable domain is SAVISQKPSRDICQRGTSLTIQCQVDSQVTMMFWYRQQPGQSLTLIATANQGSEATYESGFVIDKFPISRPNLTFSTLTVSNMSPEDSSIYLCSALGTGHYTFGSGTRLTVV.

The genes are TRBV11-3 and TRBJ2-7; D might be TRBD2 (6 bases). Trimming removed 3 bases at V and 4 bases at J, with 10 bases between. This CDR3 has 13 amino acids. The germline gives CDR1 SGHNT, CDR2 YENEEA. The CDR3 sequence is CASSLGTSYEQYF. The CDR3 DNA follows: TGTGCCAGCAGCTTGGGGACTTCTTACGAGCAGTACTTC.

The sample holds a few counts of this clone. The rearrangement links TRBV15 to TRBJ2-5; 8 bases agree with TRBD2. CDR1 is LNHNV and CDR2 is YYDKDF in the germline V gene (reference sequence). This CDR3 spans 18 amino acids. With V trimmed by 1 base and J by 4 bases, 14 bases remained unmatched. The CDR3 sequence: CATSRVLIMGAGGETQYF. Here the CDR3 DNA reads TGTGCCACCAGCAGAGTATTGATCATGGGGGCGGGAGGAGAGACCCAGTACTTC.

The chain employs TRBV28 and TRBJ1-2; no firm D call. Germline CDR1 reads MDHEN; CDR2 reads SYDVKM. The V end was cut by 4 bases, the J end by 3 bases, with 15 bases between. The CDR3 is 15 amino acids. CDR3 protein: CASSSPHSWDYGYTF. Here the CDR3 DNA reads TGTGCCAGCAGTTCCCCCCACAGTTGGGACTATGGCTACACCTTC.

V is TRBV18 and J is TRBJ2-2; the D is unclear. The CDR3 has 16 residues. Germline V gives CDR1 KGHSH, CDR2 LQKENI. V lost 3 bases and J lost 2, with 13 bases in between. In DNA form, the CDR3 reads TGTGCCAGCTCACCGAACAGCGACCCCAACACCGGGGAGCTGTTTTTT. Its translation: CASSPNSDPNTGELFF.

The DNA for the CDR3 is TGTGCCAGCAGCTTAAGGATGGAAGCATTCTCTGGGGCCAACGTCCTGACTTTC. This translates into CASSLRMEAFSGANVLTF. The J gene is TRBJ2-6, the V gene TRBV7-3; no definite D call. The germline CDR1 and CDR2 sequences are SGHTA and FQGTGA. This CDR3 spans 18 amino acids. Trimming left V 1 base short and J 0 bases short, with 13 bases between.

This clone was counted only a few times. This rearrangement joins TRBV5-4 to TRBJ1-5; 9 bases map to TRBD1. The CDR3 totals 13 residues. With V trimmed by 4 bases and J by 7 bases, 3 bases remained unmatched. The V gene's germline CDR1 is SGHNT and CDR2 YYREEE (reference sequence). CDR3 protein: CASSRGTGQPQHF. CDR3 DNA: TGTGCCAGCAGCCGCGGGACAGGGCAGCCCCAGCATTTT.

This chain uses TRBV11-2 with TRBJ1-2, with a weak D call TRBD1 (6 bases). Germline CDR1 is SGHAT and CDR2 is FQNNGV. With 1 base removed from V and 3 bases from J, the gap between germline ends came to 15 bases. CDR3 length: 16 amino acids. The CDR3 DNA reads TGTGCCAGCAGCTTAGTCGCCTCAGCAGGGGACTATGGCTACACCTTC. Its protein product is CASSLVASAGDYGYTF.

The chain combines TRBV6-5 with TRBJ1-4; the D gene is possibly TRBD1 (6 bases). Germline V gives CDR1 MNHEY, CDR2 SVGAGI. The CDR3 contains 13 residues. Trimming pared 10 bases from V and 8 bases from J, leaving 17 bases between. The CDR3 protein is CATRPGAREKLFF. The CDR3 nucleotides are TGTGCCACCCGCCCGGGGGCCCGGGAAAAACTGTTTTTT.

This chain joins TRBV5-4 and TRBJ1-1, with 7 bases fitting TRBD1. Unmatched junction bases numbered 18, after V lost 4 bases and J lost 6 bases. CDR1 and CDR2 from the germline V gene are SGHNT and YYREEE (reference sequence). CDR3 length: 17 residues. The CDR3 loop reads CASSPELVRDRPAEAFF. Written as DNA, the CDR3 is TGTGCCAGCAGCCCGGAACTGGTCCGGGACAGACCCGCTGAAGCTTTCTTT.

V is TRBV5-8 and J is TRBJ1-5; perhaps TRBD1 as D (5 bases). The germline CDR1 and CDR2 sequences are SGHTS and YDEGEE. The V end lost 1 base, the J end lost 5 bases, and 10 bases lay between the germline ends. The CDR3 is 14 amino acids. The CDR3 is CASSLPGLHQPQHF. CDR3 sequence (DNA): TGTGCCAGCAGCTTGCCGGGACTGCATCAGCCCCAGCATTTT.

This chain connects TRBV10-2 to TRBJ2-7, with D perhaps being TRBD1 or TRBD2 (5 bases each). V lost 4 bases, J lost 2 bases, and 30 bases lay in between. CDR3 length: 20 residues. Germline-derived CDR1 and CDR2 are WSHSY and SAAADI. The CDR3, as DNA: TGCGCCAGCAGTGGAGTAGGGGACCTCAGTTTGTGGCTGGCCCCCTACGAGCAGTACTTC. It encodes CASSGVGDLSLWLAPYEQYF.

The V and J genes are TRBV13 and TRBJ2-7; possible D gene TRBD1, 7 bases. Germline CDR1 and CDR2: PRHDT and FYEKMQ (reference sequence). V was shortened by 4 bases and J by 3 bases, with 19 bases between the two germline ends. The CDR3 runs 16 residues. The CDR3 loop reads CASSSRARQGGYEQYF. CDR3 coding DNA: TGTGCCAGCAGCTCTAGGGCCCGACAGGGAGGCTACGAGCAGTACTTC.

The V gene is TRBV11-3, the J gene TRBJ2-2; no clear D. CDR1 SGHNT and CDR2 YENEEA come from the germline V gene. There are 13 residues in the CDR3. Between the trimmed V and J ends, which lost 2 bases and 7 bases, there was a span of 8 bases. The CDR3 DNA follows: TGTGCCAGCAGCTTACGAATCGACGGGGAGCTGTTTTTT. Translated, it gives CASSLRIDGELFF.

CDR3 coding DNA: TGTGCCAGCAGCCTACAGGGTAGCACAGATACGCAGTATTTT. Protein product: CASSLQGSTDTQYF. The gene calls are TRBV11-1 and TRBJ2-3; possible D gene TRBD1, 6 bases. V shed 5 bases and J shed 0 bases, with 9 bases lying between them. CDR1 is SGHAT, CDR2 FQDESV, per germline (reference sequence). The CDR3 covers 14 residues.

The chain uses TRBV30 and TRBJ2-5, with D tentatively TRBD2 (5 bases). The CDR3 sequence is 14 residues long. The V gene's germline CDR1 is GTSNPN and CDR2 SVGIG (reference sequence). V gave up 5 bases and J gave up 0 bases, with 13 bases separating them. DNA for the CDR3: TGTGCCTGGGCCCGGGGTTCGTACCAAGAGACCCAGTACTTC. Protein product: CAWARGSYQETQYF.

The chain joins TRBV7-3 to TRBJ1-5; 7 positions agree with TRBD1. This CDR3 has 15 residues. J gave up 3 bases and V 2 bases, and 4 bases lay outside the gene matches. Germline CDR1 and CDR2: SGHTA and FQGTGA. CDR3 DNA sequence: TGTGCCAGCAGCTTATCGGGACAGAACAATCAGCCCCAGCATTTT. This gives the protein CASSLSGQNNQPQHF. Full variable domain (remainder filled in from reference TRBV7-3 and TRBJ1-5): GAGVSQTPSNKVTEKGKYVELRCDPISGHTALYWYRQSLGQGPEFLIYFQGTGAADDSGLPNDRFFAVRPEGSVSTLKIQRTERGDSAVYLCASSLSGQNNQPQHFGDGTRLSIL.

The gene calls are TRBV25-1 and TRBJ1-4; a weak D match, TRBD1 (5 bases). Germline V gene data show CDR1 as MGHDK and CDR2 as SYGVNS. V was shortened by 4 bases and J by 2 bases, with 14 bases between the two germline ends. This CDR3 has 16 amino acids. This CDR3 reads CASSVSNRITNEKLFF. The CDR3 DNA is TGTGCCAGCAGTGTTTCGAACAGGATTACTAATGAAAAACTGTTTTTT.

The rearrangement uses TRBV9 and TRBJ1-4; no clear D. The germline V gene encodes CDR1 SGDLS and CDR2 YYNGEE. V was trimmed by 3 bases and J by 6 bases, leaving 12 bases between them. The CDR3 has 14 amino acids. The chain's CDR3 is CASSGPDADEKLFF. DNA for the CDR3: TGTGCCAGCAGCGGACCGGACGCCGATGAAAAACTGTTTTTT. The variable domain in full, with the rest retrieved from reference TRBV9 and TRBJ1-4, is DSGVTQTPKHLITATGQRVTLRCSPRSGDLSVYWYQQSLDQGLQFLIQYYNGEERAKGNILERFSAQQFPDLHSELNLSSLELGDSALYFCASSGPDADEKLFFGSGTQLSVL.

This chain joins TRBV5-1 and TRBJ2-7, with 9 positions matching TRBD1. The length of the CDR3 is 15 residues. Germline loops: CDR1 SGHRS, CDR2 YFSETQ. V shed 4 bases and J 2 bases; nucleotides not matched to a gene: 7. CDR3 nucleotides: TGCGCCAGCAGCATCCAACAGGGGGCCCCCTACGAGCAGTACTTC. This encodes CASSIQQGAPYEQYF.

This chain connects TRBV18 to TRBJ1-1; D remains ambiguous. Deletions cut 4 bases from V and 6 bases from J, with 6 bases between. The germline V gene has CDR1 KGHSH and CDR2 LQKENI. The CDR3 totals 11 residues. The DNA for the CDR3 is TGTGCCAGCTCACGGGCAGCTGAAGCTTTCTTT. It codes for CASSRAAEAFF.

The chain couples TRBV7-2 to TRBJ2-3; D may be TRBD2 (6 bases). The CDR3 has 15 amino acids. The germline V gene encodes CDR1 SGHTA and CDR2 FQGNSA. The V gene lost 1 base and the J gene lost 3 bases, with 11 bases spanning the gap. The CDR3 reads CASSLVPGLTDTQYF. CDR3 DNA: TGTGCCAGCAGCTTAGTCCCGGGACTTACAGATACGCAGTATTTT.

With respect to this clone: Other nucleotide sequences in the sample specify the same CDR3. The chain carries TRBV7-2 and TRBJ2-7; 9 bases match TRBD1. This CDR3 has 13 amino acids. Germline lookup yields CDR1 SGHTA and CDR2 FQGNSA. The ends lost 6 bases at V and 5 bases at J; junction bases unmatched: 5. CDR3 coding DNA: TGTGCCAGCAGTTCAGACAGGGGGAACGAGCAGTACTTC. Encoded protein: CASSSDRGNEQYF.

V is TRBV19 and J is TRBJ1-5; D possibly corresponds to TRBD1 (6 bases). The CDR3 consists of 10 residues. Trimming took 10 bases from V and 13 from J, leaving 14 bases between them. Germline V gene data show CDR1 as LNHDA and CDR2 as SQIVND (reference sequence). DNA for the CDR3: TGTGCCACCAGGGGAAGTTCACAGCATTTT. Its protein is CATRGSSQHF.